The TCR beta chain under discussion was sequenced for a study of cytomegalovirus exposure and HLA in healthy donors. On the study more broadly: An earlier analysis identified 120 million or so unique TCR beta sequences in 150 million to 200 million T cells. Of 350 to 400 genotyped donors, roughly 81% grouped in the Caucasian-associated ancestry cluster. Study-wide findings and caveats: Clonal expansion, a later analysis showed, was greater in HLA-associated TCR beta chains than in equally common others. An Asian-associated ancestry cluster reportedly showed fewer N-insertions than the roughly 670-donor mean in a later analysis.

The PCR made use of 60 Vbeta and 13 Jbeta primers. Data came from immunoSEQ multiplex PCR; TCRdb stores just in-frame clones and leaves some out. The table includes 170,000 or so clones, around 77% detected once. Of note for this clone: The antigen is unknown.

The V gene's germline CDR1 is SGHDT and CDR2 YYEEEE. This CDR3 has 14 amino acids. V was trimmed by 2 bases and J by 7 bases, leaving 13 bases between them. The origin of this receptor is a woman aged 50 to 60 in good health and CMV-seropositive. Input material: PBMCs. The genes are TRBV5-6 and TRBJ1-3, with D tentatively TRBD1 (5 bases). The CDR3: CASSLVEGLNTIYF. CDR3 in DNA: TGTGCCAGCAGCTTAGTAGAGGGACTCAACACCATATATTTT.